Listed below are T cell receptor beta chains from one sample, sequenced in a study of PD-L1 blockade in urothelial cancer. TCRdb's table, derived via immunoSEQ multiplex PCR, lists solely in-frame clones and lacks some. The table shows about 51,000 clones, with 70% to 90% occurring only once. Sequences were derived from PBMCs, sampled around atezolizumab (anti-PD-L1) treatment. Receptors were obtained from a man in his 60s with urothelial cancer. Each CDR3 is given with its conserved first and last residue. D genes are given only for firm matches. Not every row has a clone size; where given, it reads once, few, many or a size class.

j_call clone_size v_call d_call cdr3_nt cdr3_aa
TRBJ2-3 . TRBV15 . TGTGCCACCAGCAGAGATCCCCAGTTCACAGATACGCAGTATTTT CATSRDPQFTDTQYF
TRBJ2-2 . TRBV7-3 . TGTGCCAGCAGCTCCGACTACACCGGGGAGCTGTTTTTT CASSSDYTGELFF
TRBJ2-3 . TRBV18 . TGTGCCAGCCCACGGGAGAGGGGGGATACGCAGTATTTT CASPRERGDTQYF
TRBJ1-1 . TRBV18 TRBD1 TGTGCCAGCTCTGCCAAGCCGGACAGGGACACTGAAGCTTTCTTT CASSAKPDRDTEAFF
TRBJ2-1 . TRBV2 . TGTGCCAGCAGTGCCTCGGGGGGCCATGAGCAGTTCTTC CASSASGGHEQFF
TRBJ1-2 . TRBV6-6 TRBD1 TGTGCCAGCAGTTACCCCGGGACAGGGGGCTTTGGCTACACCTTC CASSYPGTGGFGYTF
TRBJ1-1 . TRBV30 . TGTGCCTGGAGTTCCGGACTTGAAGCTTTCTTT CAWSSGLEAFF
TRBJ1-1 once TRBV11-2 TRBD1 TGTACCAGCAGCTTAGATAGAGGACAGGAATTCGCCTGGAGAGCTTTCTTT CTSSLDRGQEFAWRAFF
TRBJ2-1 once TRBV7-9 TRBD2 TGTGCCAGCAGCTTATCTAGCGGGATCTACAATGAGCAGTTCTTC CASSLSSGIYNEQFF
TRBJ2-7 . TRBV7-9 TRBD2 TGTGCCAGCAGCTTGGGACTAGGGGCCTACGAGCAGTACTTC CASSLGLGAYEQYF
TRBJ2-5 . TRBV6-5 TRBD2 TGTGCCAGCAGTTACTCAGCGGGGGGGCCGGGGACCCAGTACTTC CASSYSAGGPGTQYF
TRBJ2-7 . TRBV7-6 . TGTGCCAGCAGCTCTGGAGGCTTTAGGTACGAGCAGTACTTC CASSSGGFRYEQYF
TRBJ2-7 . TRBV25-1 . TGTGCCAGCAGAGCGGGTACAGGCTCCTACGAGCAGTACTTC CASRAGTGSYEQYF
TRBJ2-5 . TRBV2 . TGTGCCAGCACTGTCGGGCAAGAGACCCAGTACTTC CASTVGQETQYF
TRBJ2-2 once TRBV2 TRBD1 TGTGCCAGCAGTGGACAGGGTTTAAAGGCCGGGGAGCTGTTTTTT CASSGQGLKAGELFF
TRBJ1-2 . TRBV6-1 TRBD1 TGTGCCAGCAGTGAAAGGACAGGGTTCTATGGCTACACCTTC CASSERTGFYGYTF
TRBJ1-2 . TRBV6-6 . TGTGCCAGCAGTTACCAGGGTCAAGGCTACACCTTC CASSYQGQGYTF
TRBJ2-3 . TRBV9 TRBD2 TGTGCCAGCAGCGTAGTGGTAGCGGGAGGGCCAGATACGCAGTATTTT CASSVVVAGGPDTQYF
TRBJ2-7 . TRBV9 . TGTGCCAGCAGCGTGGGGGGTTCCGCCTACGAGCAGTACTTC CASSVGGSAYEQYF
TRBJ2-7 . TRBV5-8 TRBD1 TGTGCCAGCAGCTTGTCTGGGACAGCTAATTACGAGCAGTACTTC CASSLSGTANYEQYF
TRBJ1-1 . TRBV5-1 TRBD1 TGCGCCAGCAGCCCGGACAGGGGGTATACGGACACTGAAGCTTTCTTT CASSPDRGYTDTEAFF
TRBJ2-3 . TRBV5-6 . TGTGCCAGCAGCTTGGCGCAGGTTTACACAGATACGCAGTATTTT CASSLAQVYTDTQYF
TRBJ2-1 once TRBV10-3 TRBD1 TGTGCCATCAGTCAGACAGGGTTCGATGAGCAGTTCTTC CAISQTGFDEQFF
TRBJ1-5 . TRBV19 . TGTGCCAGTAGGTCAGGGGCGATTCAGCCCCAGCATTTT CASRSGAIQPQHF
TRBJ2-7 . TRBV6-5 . TGTGCCAGCAGTTACTCGTTTGCGGCTGGGAGCGAGCAGTACTTC CASSYSFAAGSEQYF
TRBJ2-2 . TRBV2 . TGTGCCAGCAGTGATTCAGACTTCCAACCGAACACCGGGGAGCTGTTTTTT CASSDSDFQPNTGELFF
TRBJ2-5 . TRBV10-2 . TGCGCCAGCAGGATCGATCACGGGGAGACCCAGTACTTC CASRIDHGETQYF
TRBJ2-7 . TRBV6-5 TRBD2 TGTGCCAGCAACCCCCATGGCGGGGGGAAATACGAGCAGTACTTC CASNPHGGGKYEQYF
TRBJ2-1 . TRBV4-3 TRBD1 TGCGCCAGCAGCCAAGGGGGACAGGGTATCTACAATGAGCAGTTCTTC CASSQGGQGIYNEQFF
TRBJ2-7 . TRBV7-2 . TGTGCCAGCAGCTTAGTGGGCATCGGCGACGAGCAGTACTTC CASSLVGIGDEQYF
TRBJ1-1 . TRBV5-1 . TGCGCCAGCAGCTCTAGACAGTCCCCGAACACTGAAGCTTTCTTT CASSSRQSPNTEAFF
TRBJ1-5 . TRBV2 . TGTGCCAGCAGTGGAAGGGGGTCTCAGCCCCAGCATTTT CASSGRGSQPQHF
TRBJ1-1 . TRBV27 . TGTGCCAGCAAAGTCGGGGGAACTGAAGCTTTCTTT CASKVGGTEAFF
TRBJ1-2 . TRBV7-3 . TGTGCCAGCAGCCCGTGGGGGGACGAGGGGCACTATGGCTACACCTTC CASSPWGDEGHYGYTF
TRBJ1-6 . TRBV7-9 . TGTGCCAGCAGCCCCTGGGGCAGTAGCTCCTATAATTCACCCCTCCACTTT CASSPWGSSSYNSPLHF
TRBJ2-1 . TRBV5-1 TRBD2 TGCGCCAGCAGGGGTGCGGGAGTGGGCTACAATGAGCAGTTCTTC CASRGAGVGYNEQFF
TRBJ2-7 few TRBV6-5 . TGTGCCAGCAGATCACCCAGACAGAGTTACGAGCAGTACTTC CASRSPRQSYEQYF
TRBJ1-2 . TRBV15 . TGTGCCACCAGCAGAGTGGCAGGGTTCAATGGCTACACCTTC CATSRVAGFNGYTF
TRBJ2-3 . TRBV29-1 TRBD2 TGCAGCGTTGGGGGCGGGAGGAGAGCCGAAGATACGCAGTATTTT CSVGGGRRAEDTQYF
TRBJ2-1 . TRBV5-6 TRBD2 TGTGCCAGCAGCTTAGATCGACTAGCGGGTAAGCAGTTCTTC CASSLDRLAGKQFF
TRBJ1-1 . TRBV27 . TGTGCCAGCAGTAAACAGGAGAACACTGAAGCTTTCTTT CASSKQENTEAFF
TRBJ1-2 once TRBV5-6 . TGTGCCAGCAGCTTGATAGGGGCTGGCTACACCTTC CASSLIGAGYTF
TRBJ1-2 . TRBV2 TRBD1 TGTGCCAGCAGGGGGGACAGCTACTATGGCTACACCTTC CASRGDSYYGYTF
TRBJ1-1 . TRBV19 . TGTGCCAGTAGTATGTTCAGGAACACTGAAGCTTTCTTT CASSMFRNTEAFF
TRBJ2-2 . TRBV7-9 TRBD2 TGTGCCAGCAGGGGGACTAGCGGTAGCACCGGGGAGCTGTTTTTT CASRGTSGSTGELFF
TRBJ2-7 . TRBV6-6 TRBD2 TGTGCCAGCCTCAGGGGACTAGCGAACGAGCAGTACTTC CASLRGLANEQYF
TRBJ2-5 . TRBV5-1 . TGCGCCAGCAGCTCGGATGGACAGAAGGGAGAGACCCAGTACTTC CASSSDGQKGETQYF
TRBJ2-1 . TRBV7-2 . TGTGCCAGCAGCTTAGCGCGACGGTCAGGGGATAATGAGCAGTTCTTC CASSLARRSGDNEQFF
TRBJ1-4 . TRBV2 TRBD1 TGTGCCAGCACCCTCCAGGACAGGCGTAATGAAAAACTGTTTTTT CASTLQDRRNEKLFF
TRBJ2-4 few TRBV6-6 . TGTGCCAGCAGTTACTCGATGGAGGGGTCAAACATTCAGTACTTC CASSYSMEGSNIQYF
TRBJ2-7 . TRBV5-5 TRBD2 TGTGCCAGCAGCCCCCGGACTAGCGAGATCTACGAGCAGTACTTC CASSPRTSEIYEQYF
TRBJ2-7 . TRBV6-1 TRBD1 TGTGCCAGCAGTGACCCCGGACAGGGGCCTCCCTACGAGCAGTACTTC CASSDPGQGPPYEQYF
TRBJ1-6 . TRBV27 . TGTGCCAGCAGTTTAATCAACCTCGGGGTTTCACCCCTCCACTTT CASSLINLGVSPLHF